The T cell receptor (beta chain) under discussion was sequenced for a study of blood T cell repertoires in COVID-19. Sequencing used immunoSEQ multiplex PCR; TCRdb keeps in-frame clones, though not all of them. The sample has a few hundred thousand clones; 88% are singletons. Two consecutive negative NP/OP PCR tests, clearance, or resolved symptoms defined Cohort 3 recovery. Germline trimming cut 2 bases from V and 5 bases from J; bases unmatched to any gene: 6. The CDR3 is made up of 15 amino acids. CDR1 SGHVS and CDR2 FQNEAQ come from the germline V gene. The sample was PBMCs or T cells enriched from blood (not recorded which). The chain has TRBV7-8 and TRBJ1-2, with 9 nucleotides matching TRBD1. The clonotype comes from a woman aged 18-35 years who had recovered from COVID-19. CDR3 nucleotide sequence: TGTGCCAGCAGCTTAACTAGAGGACAGGGGTATGGCTACACCTTC. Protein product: CASSLTRGQGYGYTF.